This TCR beta chain was retrieved from a study of control samples from healthy donors and cancer patients (dated by TCRdb to 2018 to 2021). Libraries were prepared through the immunoSEQ multiplex PCR assay. TCRdb obtained this table from immuneACCESS and retained in-frame rearrangements with V and J assigned. These tables miss some clones; where compared with another copy, unresolved V genes account for less than half of the shortfall, and the remainder is unexplained. This sample has about 120,000 clones in its table, and just over 90% of those were observed once. The biggest ten clones account for more than 1.5% of the sample. CDR1 MRHNA and CDR2 SNTAGT are derived from the germline V gene. From the cysteine through the phenylalanine, the CDR3 covers 16 amino acids. Of the read, only the CDR3 DNA is kept; its 48 bases are in frame from base 1. Trimming accounts for 2 bases at V and 4 bases at J, while the number of junction bases matched to no gene is 7.

This clone was observed a handful of times. Its recognized antigen is unknown. No much larger clone exists at a distance of one base, and base qualities are not known. Specimen: PBMCs. The sequence came from a man aged 50-60 years with head and neck cancer. The chain uses TRBV6-4 and TRBJ2-1; 8 bases in the junction line up with TRBD2. The CDR3 reads CASSDLYSGDYNEQFF. The DNA sequence is as follows: TGTGCCAGCAGTGACCTCTATAGCGGGGATTACAATGAGCAGTTCTTC.